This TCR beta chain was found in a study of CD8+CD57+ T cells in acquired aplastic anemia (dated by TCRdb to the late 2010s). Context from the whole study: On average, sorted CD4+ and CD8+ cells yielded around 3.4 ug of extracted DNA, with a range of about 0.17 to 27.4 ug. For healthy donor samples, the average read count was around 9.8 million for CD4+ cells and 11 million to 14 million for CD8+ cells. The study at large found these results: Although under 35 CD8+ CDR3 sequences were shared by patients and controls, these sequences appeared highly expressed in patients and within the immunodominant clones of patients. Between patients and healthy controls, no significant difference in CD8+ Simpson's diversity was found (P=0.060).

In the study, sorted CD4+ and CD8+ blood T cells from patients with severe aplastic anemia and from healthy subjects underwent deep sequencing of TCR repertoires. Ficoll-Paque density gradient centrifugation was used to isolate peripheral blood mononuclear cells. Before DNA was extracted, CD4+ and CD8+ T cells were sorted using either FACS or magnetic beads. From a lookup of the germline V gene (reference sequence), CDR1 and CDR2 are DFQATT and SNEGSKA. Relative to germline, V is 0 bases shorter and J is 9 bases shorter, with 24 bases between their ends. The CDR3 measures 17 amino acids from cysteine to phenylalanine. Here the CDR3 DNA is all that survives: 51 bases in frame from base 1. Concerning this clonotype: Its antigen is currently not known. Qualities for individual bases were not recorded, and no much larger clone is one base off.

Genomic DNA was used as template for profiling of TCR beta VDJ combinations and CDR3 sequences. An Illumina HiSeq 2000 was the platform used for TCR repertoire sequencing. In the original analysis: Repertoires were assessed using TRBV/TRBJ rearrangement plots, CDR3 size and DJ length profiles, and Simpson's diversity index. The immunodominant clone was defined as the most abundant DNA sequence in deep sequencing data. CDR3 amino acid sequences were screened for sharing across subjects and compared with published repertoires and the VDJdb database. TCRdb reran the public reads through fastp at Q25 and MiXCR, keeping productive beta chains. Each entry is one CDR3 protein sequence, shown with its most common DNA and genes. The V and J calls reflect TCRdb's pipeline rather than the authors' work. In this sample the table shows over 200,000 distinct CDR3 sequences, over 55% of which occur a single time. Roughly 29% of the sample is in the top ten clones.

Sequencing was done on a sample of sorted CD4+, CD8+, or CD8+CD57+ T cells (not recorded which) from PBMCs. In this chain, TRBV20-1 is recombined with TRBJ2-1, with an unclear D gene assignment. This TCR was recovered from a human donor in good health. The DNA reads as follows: TGCAGTGCTAGAGATGAGTCCCATCTGACCGCACGTGGTGAGCAGTTCTTC. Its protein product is CSARDESHLTARGEQFF.